This T cell receptor (beta chain) emerged from a study of blood T cell repertoires in COVID-19. Original processing notes: Amplification of reference gene primers was used by the study to estimate nucleated cell counts. Profiled with immunoSEQ multiplex PCR; TCRdb holds only in-frame clones, not every one. V, J and clone size reflect that table, while D and trimming were determined from the DNA. The sample includes about 200,000 clones, about 90% seen only once; the top ten take roughly 8.1%. CDR3 length equals 14 residues. The germline gives CDR1 SGHNT, CDR2 YYREEE (reference sequence). The V and J ends lost 4 bases and 1 base respectively, with 10 bases between them.

Sequences were obtained from PBMCs or T cells enriched from blood (not recorded which). J is TRBJ2-3 and V is TRBV5-4, with no clear D. The receptor's source is a woman younger than 30 who had recovered from COVID-19. The CDR3 DNA reads as TGTGCCAGCAGCGCGCCGTCCCGCACAGATACGCAGTATTTT. It specifies CASSAPSRTDTQYF.